Below are 31 T cell receptor beta chains sequenced from a single sample in a study of technical replicates of blood from a handful of donors. Here immunoSEQ multiplex PCR was the method, and the copy in TCRdb shows in-frame clones only, minus some. The repertoire has about 7,200 clones, 90% to 96% of them found once; the top ten carry approximately 7.2%. The sequenced material came from PBMCs. The source of these receptors is a human donor in good health.

The chain recombines TRBV7-3 with TRBJ2-3, with no clear D. This CDR3 has 13 residues. CDR1 and CDR2 from the germline V gene are SGHTA and FQGTGA. The ends were cut back, 5 bases at V and 8 bases at J, with 14 bases in the middle. The CDR3 region has the DNA TGTGCCAGCAGCCTAGACGTAGTAGGTACGCAGTATTTT. Its protein is CASSLDVVGTQYF.

V gene TRBV4-2 combines with J gene TRBJ2-6, with 12 bases matching TRBD2. This CDR3 region has 17 residues. The germline CDR1 and CDR2 sequences are LGHNA and YNFKEQ. V shed 4 bases, J shed 0 bases, and the junction held 1 base outside the gene matches. DNA of the CDR3: TGTGCCAGCAGCCCGACTAGCGGGAGCTCTGGGGCCAACGTCCTGACTTTC. Its translation: CASSPTSGSSGANVLTF.

J is TRBJ2-6 and V is TRBV29-1, with TRBD1 as a possible D gene (6 bases). The CDR3 is made up of 17 amino acids. V lost 3 bases, J lost 4 bases, and 19 bases lay in between. CDR1 and CDR2 from the germline V gene are SQVTM and ANQGSEA. The CDR3 DNA reads as TGCAGCGTTGAGGGGGACAACCCTTCGGGGGGGGCCAACGTCCTGACTTTC. Residues: CSVEGDNPSGGANVLTF.

This clone has only one observation. The V gene is TRBV7-9, the J gene TRBJ2-5; 11 nucleotides agree with TRBD2. V gave up 2 bases and J gave up 7 bases; unmatched junction bases: 6. CDR3 length: 15 amino acids. Germline V gene data show CDR1 as SEHNR and CDR2 as FQNEAQ (reference sequence). CDR3 sequence: CASSLTTSGIGTQYF. CDR3 coding DNA: TGTGCCAGCAGCTTAACGACTAGCGGGATTGGGACCCAGTACTTC.

The chain combines TRBV15 with TRBJ2-7; D may be TRBD1 (6 bases). CDR3 length equals 13 residues. Between the trimmed V and J ends, which lost 0 bases and 5 bases, there was a span of 8 bases. Germline V gene data show CDR1 as LNHNV and CDR2 as YYDKDF (reference sequence). The CDR3 loop reads CATSRDAGDEQYF. The DNA for the CDR3 is TGTGCCACCAGCAGAGATGCAGGGGACGAGCAGTACTTC.

The V call is TRBV27, the J call TRBJ2-5; 8 nucleotides align to TRBD1. Germline assignment: CDR1 MNHEY and CDR2 SMNVEV (reference sequence). This CDR3 region has 19 residues. V gave up 5 bases and J gave up 5 bases; unmatched junction bases: 22. The CDR3 DNA reads as TGTGCCAGCAGTCCACTCGTTCTCCCGGGACAGGATAAGATGGAGACCCAGTACTTC. It is translated as CASSPLVLPGQDKMETQYF.

This chain links TRBV11-2 with TRBJ1-1, with D possibly being TRBD1 (5 bases). V was pared by 5 bases and J by 4 bases, with 11 bases between. Germline CDR1 and CDR2: SGHAT and FQNNGV. CDR3 size: 13 residues. CDR3: CASSAQRGTEAFF. CDR3 in DNA: TGTGCCAGCAGCGCACAAAGGGGCACTGAAGCTTTCTTT.

The rearrangement links TRBV5-6 to TRBJ2-7; 7 bases are shared with TRBD1. V lost 5 bases and J lost 0; bases outside the gene matches: 8. The V gene's germline CDR1 is SGHDT and CDR2 YYEEEE. The CDR3 spans 15 residues. CDR3 amino acids: CASSLQTGASYEQYF. The CDR3 DNA reads as TGTGCCAGCAGTTTACAAACAGGGGCCTCCTACGAGCAGTACTTC.

The V call is TRBV6-1, the J call TRBJ2-7, with D tentatively TRBD2 (5 bases). Deletions cut 6 bases from V and 0 bases from J, with 15 bases between. Germline values: CDR1 MNHNS, CDR2 SASEGT. The CDR3 spans 15 residues. CDR3 DNA sequence: TGTGCCAGCAGGCCCTTGATCCGGGGCTCCTACGAGCAGTACTTC. Encoded protein: CASRPLIRGSYEQYF.

This clone showed up just once. The rearrangement uses TRBV10-3 and TRBJ2-4; D is ambiguous. This CDR3 comprises 11 residues. Trimming cost V 0 bases and J 8 bases, with 2 bases left between them. Germline V gives CDR1 ENHRY, CDR2 SYGVKD. Here the CDR3 DNA reads TGTGCCATCAGTGAGTCCTACATTCAGTACTTC. This sequence encodes CAISESYIQYF.

The J gene is TRBJ2-7, the V gene TRBV19; the D gene is possibly TRBD1 (5 bases). V dropped 5 bases and J dropped 2 bases, with 16 bases sitting between them. The CDR3 contains 15 residues. Germline values: CDR1 LNHDA, CDR2 SQIVND (reference sequence). The CDR3 loop reads CASSSPDSDTYEQYF. The CDR3 DNA reads as TGTGCCAGTAGTTCCCCCGACAGTGACACCTACGAGCAGTACTTC.

The V and J genes are TRBV6-5 and TRBJ2-5, with 7 bases lining up with TRBD2. Germline assignment: CDR1 MNHEY and CDR2 SVGAGI. The trim removed 6 bases at V and 5 bases at J, leaving 9 bases unmatched. This CDR3 has 14 amino acids. CDR3 coding DNA: TGTGCCAGCAGACCCGCGGGAGCTAGGGAGACCCAGTACTTC. Its protein product is CASRPAGARETQYF.

The rearrangement uses TRBV4-2 and TRBJ2-3, with 12 bases identical to TRBD2. Losses at the gene ends were 0 bases for V and 2 bases for J; bases not matched to a gene: 3. The CDR3 covers 17 residues. Germline CDR1 LGHNA, CDR2 YNFKEQ. The CDR3 is CASSQELAGGPTDTQYF. The CDR3 region has the DNA TGTGCCAGCAGCCAAGAACTAGCGGGAGGCCCCACAGATACGCAGTATTTT.

The chain recombines TRBV18 with TRBJ2-7; the D is unclear. The CDR3 has 11 residues. Germline V gene data show CDR1 as KGHSH and CDR2 as LQKENI. Trimming took off 6 bases at V and 4 bases at J, with 7 bases between the two ends. The CDR3 loop is CASSTGYEQYF. Here the CDR3 DNA reads TGTGCCAGCTCGACTGGGTACGAGCAGTACTTC.

The V call is TRBV7-9, the J call TRBJ1-5; D is uncertain. Germline lookup yields CDR1 SEHNR and CDR2 FQNEAQ (reference sequence). V lost 0 bases, J lost 6 bases, and 6 bases lay in between. CDR3 length: 13 amino acids. CDR3 loop: CASSLAGGQPQHF. The DNA of the CDR3 is TGTGCCAGCAGCTTAGCCGGTGGTCAGCCCCAGCATTTT.

The chain couples TRBV5-1 to TRBJ2-3, with 11 bases identical to TRBD2. This CDR3 has 18 amino acids. Trimming cost V 0 bases and J 1 base; bases outside gene matches: 7. The germline gives CDR1 SGHRS, CDR2 YFSETQ. The CDR3 region is CASSLVAGGQQGTDTQYF. The CDR3 DNA sequence: TGCGCCAGCAGCTTGGTAGCGGGAGGGCAGCAGGGCACAGATACGCAGTATTTT.

The CDR3 DNA reads as TGTGCCAGCAGCAAAGCACTAGCGGGAGGCTTCCCCACCGGGGAGCTGTTTTTT. It translates to CASSKALAGGFPTGELFF. The chain carries TRBV21-1 and TRBJ2-2; the table's TRBD2 call for D was not verified on the DNA. TRBV21-1 is described as a pseudogene. The CDR3 consists of 18 residues.

The V and J genes are TRBV2 and TRBJ2-2; a possible D gene is TRBD2 (5 bases). V dropped 7 bases and J dropped 10 bases, with 10 bases sitting between them. This CDR3 region has 11 residues. From germline, CDR1 is SNHLY and CDR2 FYNNEI. The CDR3 here is CASTARAELFF. The CDR3, as DNA: TGTGCCAGCACCGCGAGGGCGGAGCTGTTTTTT.

This chain joins TRBV28 and TRBJ2-5; D is perhaps TRBD2 (6 bases). Germline CDR1 reads MDHEN; CDR2 reads SYDVKM. The V end was cut by 6 bases, the J end by 6 bases, with 17 bases between. The CDR3 runs to 14 residues. CDR3 sequence (DNA): TGTGCCAGCAGCGTCGGAGGGGTTAAGAAGACCCAGTACTTC. It specifies CASSVGGVKKTQYF.

In DNA form, the CDR3 reads TGTGCCAGCAGGGTTCTAGCGGGAGCGGGCGGGGAGCTGTTTTTT. This translates into CASRVLAGAGGELFF. The chain couples TRBV6-1 to TRBJ2-2; 10 nucleotides agree with TRBD2. The V gene end was trimmed by 6 bases and the J gene end by 7 bases; junction bases not matched to a gene: 8. Germline CDR1 is MNHNS and CDR2 is SASEGT. CDR3 length: 15 residues.

The V call is TRBV2, the J call TRBJ2-1; the D is unclear. Germline V gene data show CDR1 as SNHLY and CDR2 as FYNNEI. This CDR3 has 14 residues. Trimming removed 3 bases from V and 6 bases from J, with 12 bases in between. Here the CDR3 DNA reads TGTGCCAGCAGTGAGTCTGAAACACGCAATGAGCAGTTCTTC. This translates into CASSESETRNEQFF.

This clone has just one count. V usage is TRBV27 and J usage is TRBJ2-1, with a tentative D call TRBD1 (6 bases). The CDR3 extends over 15 amino acids. Germline loops: CDR1 MNHEY, CDR2 SMNVEV (reference sequence). Trimming left V 4 bases short and J 4 bases short, with 14 bases between. The CDR3 DNA sequence: TGTGCCAGCAGTTGGATGACAGGACAATACAATGAGCAGTTCTTC. Its translation: CASSWMTGQYNEQFF.

V and J are TRBV6-6 and TRBJ2-7, with 13 bases fitting TRBD2. The CDR3 has 14 residues. J was trimmed by 4 bases and V by 6 bases; bases with no gene match: 3. Germline V CDR1 and CDR2: MNHNY, SVGAGI (reference sequence). The DNA of the CDR3 is TGTGCCAGCAGGAGACTAGCGGGAGGATACGAGCAGTACTTC. Its protein is CASRRLAGGYEQYF.

This clone was seen a single time. The V and J genes are TRBV7-2 and TRBJ2-5, with 8 bases lining up with TRBD2. Germline lookup yields CDR1 SGHTA and CDR2 FQGNSA. Trimming took 6 bases from V and 5 from J; bases not matched to a gene: 5. The CDR3 consists of 13 residues. This CDR3 is CASRQAGVETQYF. In DNA form, the CDR3 reads TGTGCCAGCAGACAAGCGGGAGTGGAGACCCAGTACTTC.

The genes are TRBV5-6 and TRBJ2-3, with 9 positions matching TRBD2. The CDR3 is 16 amino acids. Trimming at V came to 0 bases and at J to 5 bases, leaving 7 bases not matched to a gene. Germline V gene data show CDR1 as SGHDT and CDR2 as YYEEEE. Written as DNA, the CDR3 is TGTGCCAGCAGCTTGGGGGTAGCGGGAGTGGGAGATACGCAGTATTTT. Protein product: CASSLGVAGVGDTQYF.

The rearrangement joins TRBV30 to TRBJ2-1, with D perhaps TRBD2 (6 bases). The CDR3 is made up of 13 amino acids. V lost 4 bases to trimming and J lost 4 bases, with 11 bases between them. Germline V gene lookup returns CDR1 GTSNPN and CDR2 SVGIG (reference sequence). The chain's CDR3 is CAWMSSEYNEQFF. In DNA, the CDR3 is TGTGCCTGGATGTCTAGCGAGTACAATGAGCAGTTCTTC.

This clone is a singleton in its sample. The DNA of the CDR3 is TGTGCCAGGACCCCGAGCGGAGACCTCACAGATACGCAGTATTTT. Its protein is CARTPSGDLTDTQYF. The chain links TRBV21-1 to TRBJ2-3; the D segment call TRBD2 is taken from the table without a DNA check. TRBV21-1 is recorded as a pseudogene. This CDR3 is 15 amino acids long.

The chain employs TRBV28 and TRBJ2-2; weak D call: TRBD2 (6 bases). Trimming pared 1 base from V and 2 bases from J, leaving 14 bases between. The CDR3 is 17 residues long. CDR1 and CDR2 from the germline V gene are MDHEN and SYDVKM. The CDR3: CASSLSVLAANTGELFF. The DNA of the CDR3 is TGTGCCAGCAGTTTATCCGTTTTAGCGGCTAACACCGGGGAGCTGTTTTTT.

V usage is TRBV19 and J usage is TRBJ1-5; 10 bases are a match to TRBD1. Losses at the gene ends were 1 base for V and 9 bases for J; bases not matched to a gene: 6. The germline V gene encodes CDR1 LNHDA and CDR2 SQIVND (reference sequence). The CDR3 is 15 residues long. DNA for the CDR3: TGTGCCAGTAGTATAGCCCTGACAGGGGGCATGCCCCAGCATTTT. This gives the protein CASSIALTGGMPQHF.

The V and J genes are TRBV9 and TRBJ2-1; possibly TRBD1 for D (6 bases). Trimming cost V 0 bases and J 2 bases, with 12 bases left between them. This CDR3 is 16 amino acids long. CDR1 is SGDLS and CDR2 is YYNGEE in the germline V gene. The CDR3 is CASSVEGVGAYNEQFF. CDR3 coding DNA: TGTGCCAGCAGCGTAGAGGGGGTTGGGGCCTACAATGAGCAGTTCTTC. The full variable domain, rest sourced from reference TRBV9 and TRBJ2-1, is DSGVTQTPKHLITATGQRVTLRCSPRSGDLSVYWYQQSLDQGLQFLIQYYNGEERAKGNILERFSAQQFPDLHSELNLSSLELGDSALYFCASSVEGVGAYNEQFFGPGTRLTVL.

This chain uses TRBV6-1 with TRBJ2-1; possible D gene TRBD2, 7 bases. The V end was cut by 10 bases, the J end by 4 bases, with 17 bases between. This CDR3 is 14 amino acids long. The germline V gene encodes CDR1 MNHNS and CDR2 SASEGT. The CDR3 coding sequence is TGTGCCACCGTCCGGGGGGCCTCTTACAATGAGCAGTTCTTC. It is translated as CATVRGASYNEQFF.